These T cell receptor beta chains were read from a single sample in a study of PD-L1 blockade in urothelial cancer. The protocol was immunoSEQ multiplex PCR, while the TCRdb copy is restricted to in-frame clones and leaves out a portion. The table records 35,000 to 40,000 clones, approximately 86% of them present only once. The source material was PBMCs, sampled around atezolizumab (anti-PD-L1) treatment. Source of these receptors: a man aged 55 to 70 with urothelial cancer. CDR3s include the opening cysteine and the closing phenylalanine or tryptophan. Each record gives: V gene, clone size, J gene, CDR3 protein. Not all rows give a size; the values are once, few, many and, for expanded clones, a class.

TRBV2	.	TRBJ2-2	CASTGGSGELFF
TRBV4-2	.	TRBJ2-5	CASSRTQGQETQYF
TRBV7-2	.	TRBJ1-5	CASSPTDRGNSQPQHF
TRBV7-2	.	TRBJ2-3	CASSGTGTRKFADTQYF
TRBV5-4	.	TRBJ2-5	CASSPDSYGETQYF
TRBV19	.	TRBJ2-1	CASSPPGDNEQFF
TRBV5-1	once	TRBJ2-2	CASSLLSAGELFF
TRBV18	.	TRBJ1-2	CASSREQGKGGYTF
TRBV18	.	TRBJ1-3	CASSPQSENTIYF
TRBV10-3	.	TRBJ1-1	CAIRGEGSTEAFF
TRBV4-2	.	TRBJ2-7	CASSQGTGNGYEQYF
TRBV4-1	.	TRBJ2-1	CASSQGLTSGGEQFF
TRBV5-6	.	TRBJ1-2	CASSWGQNGGYTF
TRBV5-1	.	TRBJ1-6	CASSLEGNSPLHF
TRBV10-1	few	TRBJ1-1	CASSERTTGPKDAEAFF
TRBV5-4	.	TRBJ2-7	CASSYRQGASNEQYF
TRBV10-2	.	TRBJ1-3	CASRSTLSGNTIYF
TRBV18	.	TRBJ2-7	CASSPEGLSEQYF
TRBV7-6	few	TRBJ2-2	CASSSQQGITGELFF
TRBV2	.	TRBJ1-1	CASRLMGPNTEAFF
TRBV6-4	.	TRBJ2-3	CASSASGGADTQYF
TRBV6-1	.	TRBJ1-4	CASRGDSLNEKLFF
TRBV11-2	.	TRBJ1-1	CASSLRGNGAEAFF
TRBV15	.	TRBJ1-1	CATRETQGHTEAFF
TRBV5-8	.	TRBJ2-2	CASSRARTGPGELFF
TRBV7-9	few	TRBJ1-6	CASSPSDRGNSPLHF
TRBV18	.	TRBJ2-2	CASFRDRNTGELFF
TRBV27	.	TRBJ2-7	CASSSTGTASYEQYF
TRBV6-1	.	TRBJ1-5	CASSERGGAGQPQHF
TRBV30	.	TRBJ2-2	CAWSQGLAGGELFF
TRBV18	.	TRBJ1-2	CASSEQDSGPYGYTF
TRBV5-8	.	TRBJ2-1	CASISLAGGDEQFF
TRBV6-1	.	TRBJ2-3	CASSPGQGRDTQYF
TRBV28	.	TRBJ2-7	CASSLSSKAHEQYF
TRBV7-2	.	TRBJ2-1	CASSLDGSGGQREQFF
TRBV6-6	.	TRBJ1-2	CASRSRQGGDYGYTF
TRBV5-4	many	TRBJ1-1	CASSLTGAGTEAFF
TRBV28	once	TRBJ2-5	CASSLGLAGGQETQYF
TRBV7-9	.	TRBJ1-1	CASSSWGGDTEAFF
TRBV9	.	TRBJ1-2	CASSPGRGSRWYTF
TRBV19	.	TRBJ2-1	CASRSHLRTEDNEQFF
TRBV6-1	.	TRBJ2-6	CASSAGQVLGANVLTF
TRBV19	.	TRBJ1-5	CASSYRTEGAQPQHF
TRBV6-6	.	TRBJ2-3	CASSLGTGLATDTQYF
TRBV11-2	.	TRBJ2-3	CASSLYQPGLAFADTQYF
TRBV9	.	TRBJ1-6	CASSVRDNNSPLHF
TRBV19	.	TRBJ2-1	CASRRRENYNEQFF
TRBV6-5	.	TRBJ1-2	CASSGTVDYGYTF
TRBV9	.	TRBJ2-7	CASSVGIRGSSYEQYF
TRBV6-1	.	TRBJ2-3	CASMTGQGRTDTQYF
TRBV5-6	.	TRBJ1-3	CASQILGSGNTIYF